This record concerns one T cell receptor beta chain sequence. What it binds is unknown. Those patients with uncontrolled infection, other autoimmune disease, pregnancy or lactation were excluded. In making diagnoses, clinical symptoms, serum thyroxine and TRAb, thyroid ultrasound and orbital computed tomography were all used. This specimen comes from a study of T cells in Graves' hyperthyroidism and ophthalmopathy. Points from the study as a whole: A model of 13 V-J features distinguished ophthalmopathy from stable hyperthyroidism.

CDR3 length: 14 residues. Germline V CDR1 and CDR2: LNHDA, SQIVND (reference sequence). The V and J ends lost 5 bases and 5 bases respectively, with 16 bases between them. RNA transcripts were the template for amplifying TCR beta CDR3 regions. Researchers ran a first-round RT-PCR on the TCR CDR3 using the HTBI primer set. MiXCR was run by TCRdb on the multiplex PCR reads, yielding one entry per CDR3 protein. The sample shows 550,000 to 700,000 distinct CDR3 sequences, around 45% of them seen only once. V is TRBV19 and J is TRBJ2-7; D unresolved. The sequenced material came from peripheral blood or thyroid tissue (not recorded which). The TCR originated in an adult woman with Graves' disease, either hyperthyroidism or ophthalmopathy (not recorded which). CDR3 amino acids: CASSELLEKHEQYF. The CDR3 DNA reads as TGTGCCAGTAGTGAGCTTTTGGAGAAGCACGAGCAGTACTTC. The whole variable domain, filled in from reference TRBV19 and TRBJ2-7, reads DGGITQSPKYLFRKEGQNVTLSCEQNLNHDAMYWYRQDPGQGLRLIYYSQIVNDFQKGDIAEGYSVSREKKESFPLTVTSAQKNPTAFYLCASSELLEKHEQYFGPGTRLTVT.